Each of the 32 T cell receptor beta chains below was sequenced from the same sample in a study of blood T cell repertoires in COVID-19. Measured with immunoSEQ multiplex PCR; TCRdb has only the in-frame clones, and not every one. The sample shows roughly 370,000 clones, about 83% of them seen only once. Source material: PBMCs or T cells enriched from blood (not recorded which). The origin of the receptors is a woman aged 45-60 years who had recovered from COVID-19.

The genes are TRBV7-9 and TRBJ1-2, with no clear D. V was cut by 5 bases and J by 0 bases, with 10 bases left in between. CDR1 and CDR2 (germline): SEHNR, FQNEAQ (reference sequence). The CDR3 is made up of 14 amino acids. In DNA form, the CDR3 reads TGTGCCAGCAGCGACAATTCTGCTAACTATGGCTACACCTTC. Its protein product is CASSDNSANYGYTF.

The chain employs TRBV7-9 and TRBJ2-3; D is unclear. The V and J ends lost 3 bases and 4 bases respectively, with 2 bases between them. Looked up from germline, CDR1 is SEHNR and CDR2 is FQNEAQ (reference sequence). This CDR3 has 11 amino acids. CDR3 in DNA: TGTGCCAGCAGCTTCTCAGATACGCAGTATTTT. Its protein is CASSFSDTQYF.

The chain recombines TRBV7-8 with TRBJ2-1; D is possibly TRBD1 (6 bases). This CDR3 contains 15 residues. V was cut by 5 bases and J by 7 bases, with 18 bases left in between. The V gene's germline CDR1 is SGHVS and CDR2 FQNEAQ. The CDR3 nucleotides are TGTGCCAGCAGCCGAGACAGGATTCTGTCGAATGAGCAGTTCTTC. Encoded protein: CASSRDRILSNEQFF.

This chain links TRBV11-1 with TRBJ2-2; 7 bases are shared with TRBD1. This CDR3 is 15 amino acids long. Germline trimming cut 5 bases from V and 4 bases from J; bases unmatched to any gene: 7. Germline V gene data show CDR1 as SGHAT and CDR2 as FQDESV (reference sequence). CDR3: CASSRSDRRTGELFF. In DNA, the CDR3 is TGTGCCAGCAGCCGTTCGGACAGGCGCACCGGGGAGCTGTTTTTT.

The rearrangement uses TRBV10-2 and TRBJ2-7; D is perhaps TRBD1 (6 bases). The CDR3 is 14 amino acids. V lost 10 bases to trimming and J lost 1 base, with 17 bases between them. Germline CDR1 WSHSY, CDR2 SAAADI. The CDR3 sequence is CATQSGDTSYEQYF. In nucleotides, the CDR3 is TGCGCCACCCAATCCGGGGACACTTCCTACGAGCAGTACTTC.

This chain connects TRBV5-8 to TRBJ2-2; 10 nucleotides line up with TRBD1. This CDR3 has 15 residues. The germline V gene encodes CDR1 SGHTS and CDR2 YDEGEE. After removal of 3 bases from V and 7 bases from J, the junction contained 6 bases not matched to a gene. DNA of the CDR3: TGTGCCAGCAGCTCCGGGACAGGGGTCGACGGGGAGCTGTTTTTT. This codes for CASSSGTGVDGELFF.

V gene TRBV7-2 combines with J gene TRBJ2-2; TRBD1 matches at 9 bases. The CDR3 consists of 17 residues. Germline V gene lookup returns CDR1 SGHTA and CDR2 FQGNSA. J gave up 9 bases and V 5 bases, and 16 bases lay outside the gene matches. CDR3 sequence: CASSPGGTGSAVRELFF. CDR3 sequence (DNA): TGTGCCAGCAGCCCAGGGGGGACAGGGTCGGCGGTTCGGGAGCTGTTTTTT.

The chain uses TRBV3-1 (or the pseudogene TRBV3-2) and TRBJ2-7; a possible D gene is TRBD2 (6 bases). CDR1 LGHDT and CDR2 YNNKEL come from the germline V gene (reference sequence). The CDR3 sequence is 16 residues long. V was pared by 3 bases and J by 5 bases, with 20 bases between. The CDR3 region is CASSQKPRELDDEQYF. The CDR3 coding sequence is TGTGCCAGCAGCCAGAAACCCCGGGAGTTAGACGACGAGCAGTACTTC.

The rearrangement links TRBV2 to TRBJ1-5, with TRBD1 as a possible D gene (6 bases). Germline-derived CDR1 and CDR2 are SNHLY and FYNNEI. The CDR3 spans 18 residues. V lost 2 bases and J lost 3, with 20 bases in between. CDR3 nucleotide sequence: TGTGCCAGCAGTGAAAGGGGGGGGATACAGGGTTCCAATCAGCCCCAGCATTTT. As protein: CASSERGGIQGSNQPQHF.

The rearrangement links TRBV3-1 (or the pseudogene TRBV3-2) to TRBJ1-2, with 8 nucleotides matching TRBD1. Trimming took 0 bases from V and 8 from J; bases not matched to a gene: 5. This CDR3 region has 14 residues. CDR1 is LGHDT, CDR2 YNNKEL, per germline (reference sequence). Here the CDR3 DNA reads TGTGCCAGCAGCCAAGACGGACAGGGACCCGGCTACACCTTC. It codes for CASSQDGQGPGYTF.

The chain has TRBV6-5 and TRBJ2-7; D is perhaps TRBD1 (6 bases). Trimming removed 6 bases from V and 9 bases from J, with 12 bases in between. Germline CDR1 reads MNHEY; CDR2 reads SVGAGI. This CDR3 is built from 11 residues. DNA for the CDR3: TGTGCCAGCAGGACACAGGGATGGCAGTACTTC. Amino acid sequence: CASRTQGWQYF.

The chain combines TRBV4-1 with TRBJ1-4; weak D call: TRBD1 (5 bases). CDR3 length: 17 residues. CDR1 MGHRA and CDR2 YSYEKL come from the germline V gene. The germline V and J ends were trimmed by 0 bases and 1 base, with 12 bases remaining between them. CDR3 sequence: CASSQEGSGGTNEKLFF. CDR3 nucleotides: TGCGCCAGCAGCCAAGAGGGCTCGGGGGGAACTAATGAAAAACTGTTTTTT.

The CDR3 here is CASSVVLANTEAFF. The DNA of the CDR3 is TGTGCCAGCAGCGTAGTCCTAGCGAACACTGAAGCTTTCTTT. V is TRBV9 and J is TRBJ1-1, with D unclear. Trimming removed 0 bases from V and 1 base from J, with 7 bases in between. The V gene's germline CDR1 is SGDLS and CDR2 YYNGEE. The CDR3 sequence is 14 residues long.

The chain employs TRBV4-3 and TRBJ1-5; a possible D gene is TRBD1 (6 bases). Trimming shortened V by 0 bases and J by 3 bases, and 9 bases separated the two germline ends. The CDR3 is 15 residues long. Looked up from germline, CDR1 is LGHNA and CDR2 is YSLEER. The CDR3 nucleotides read TGCGCCAGCAGCCAAGATCAGGGGATCAATCAGCCCCAGCATTTT. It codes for CASSQDQGINQPQHF.

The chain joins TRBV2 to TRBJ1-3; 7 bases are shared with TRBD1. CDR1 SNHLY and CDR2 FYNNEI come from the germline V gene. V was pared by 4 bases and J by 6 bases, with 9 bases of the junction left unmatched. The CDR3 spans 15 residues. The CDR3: CASSGRGGGENTIYF. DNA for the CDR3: TGTGCCAGCAGTGGAAGAGGGGGCGGCGAAAACACCATATATTTT.

CDR3 residues: CASSGGQPNTEAFF. The CDR3 region has the DNA TGTGCCAGCAGTGGTGGACAGCCGAACACTGAAGCTTTCTTT. The V and J genes are TRBV27 and TRBJ1-1; possible D gene TRBD1, 6 bases. Trimming removed 5 bases from V and 1 base from J, with 11 bases in between. Germline V gives CDR1 MNHEY, CDR2 SMNVEV (reference sequence). There are 14 residues in the CDR3.

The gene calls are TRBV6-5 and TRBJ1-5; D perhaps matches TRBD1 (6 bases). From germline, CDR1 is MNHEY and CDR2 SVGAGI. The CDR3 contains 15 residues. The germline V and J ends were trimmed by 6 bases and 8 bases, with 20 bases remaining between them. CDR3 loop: CASRQGYLAGEPQHF. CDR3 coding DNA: TGTGCCAGCAGACAGGGCTACCTCGCCGGAGAGCCCCAGCATTTT.

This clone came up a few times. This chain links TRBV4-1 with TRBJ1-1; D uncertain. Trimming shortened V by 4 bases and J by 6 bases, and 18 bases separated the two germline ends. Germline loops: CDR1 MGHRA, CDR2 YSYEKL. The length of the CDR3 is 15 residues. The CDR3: CASSPLGEVNPEAFF. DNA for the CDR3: TGCGCCAGCAGCCCCCTCGGGGAGGTAAATCCTGAAGCTTTCTTT.

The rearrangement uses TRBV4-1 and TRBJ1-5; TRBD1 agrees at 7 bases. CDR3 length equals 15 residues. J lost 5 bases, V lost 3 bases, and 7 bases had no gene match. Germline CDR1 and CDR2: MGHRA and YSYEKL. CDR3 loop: CASSQEGGRHQPQHF. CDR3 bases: TGCGCCAGCAGCCAGGAAGGGGGCAGACATCAGCCCCAGCATTTT.

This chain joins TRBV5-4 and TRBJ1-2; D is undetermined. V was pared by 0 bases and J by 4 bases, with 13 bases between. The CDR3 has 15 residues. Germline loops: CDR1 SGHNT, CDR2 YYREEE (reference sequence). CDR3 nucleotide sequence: TGTGCCAGCAGCTTGGCCTCAGGACTCCCCTATGGCTACACCTTC. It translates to CASSLASGLPYGYTF.

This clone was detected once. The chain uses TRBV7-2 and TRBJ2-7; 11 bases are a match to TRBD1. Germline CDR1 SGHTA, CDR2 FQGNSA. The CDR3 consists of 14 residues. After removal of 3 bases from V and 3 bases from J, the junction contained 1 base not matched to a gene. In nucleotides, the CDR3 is TGTGCCAGCAGCTTCGGGACAGGGGGCTACGAGCAGTACTTC. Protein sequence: CASSFGTGGYEQYF.

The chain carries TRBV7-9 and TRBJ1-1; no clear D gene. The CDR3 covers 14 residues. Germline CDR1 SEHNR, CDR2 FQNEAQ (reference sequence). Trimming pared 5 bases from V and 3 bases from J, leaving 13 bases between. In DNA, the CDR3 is TGTGCCAGCAGCGACCGGGGTCCTGACACTGAAGCTTTCTTT. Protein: CASSDRGPDTEAFF.

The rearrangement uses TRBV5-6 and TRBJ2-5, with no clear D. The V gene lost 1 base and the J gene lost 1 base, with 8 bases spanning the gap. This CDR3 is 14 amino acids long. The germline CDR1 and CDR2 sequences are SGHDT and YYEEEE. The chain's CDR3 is CASSLPDFQETQYF. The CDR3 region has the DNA TGTGCCAGCAGCTTGCCTGACTTCCAAGAGACCCAGTACTTC.

This CDR3 reads CASSEWRSGIYGYTF. CDR3 bases: TGTGCCAGCAGTGAATGGCGTTCAGGGATCTATGGCTACACCTTC. This chain links TRBV2 with TRBJ1-2, with D tentatively TRBD1 (5 bases). CDR1 is SNHLY and CDR2 is FYNNEI in the germline V gene. Trimming shortened V by 2 bases and J by 4 bases, and 14 bases separated the two germline ends. The length of the CDR3 is 15 residues.

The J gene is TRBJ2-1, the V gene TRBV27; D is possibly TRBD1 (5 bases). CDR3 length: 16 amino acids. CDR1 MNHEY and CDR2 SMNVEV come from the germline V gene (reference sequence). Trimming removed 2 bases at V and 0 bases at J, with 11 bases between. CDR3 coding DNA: TGTGCCAGCAGTTTACGACAGACGAGCTCCTACAATGAGCAGTTCTTC. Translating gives CASSLRQTSSYNEQFF.

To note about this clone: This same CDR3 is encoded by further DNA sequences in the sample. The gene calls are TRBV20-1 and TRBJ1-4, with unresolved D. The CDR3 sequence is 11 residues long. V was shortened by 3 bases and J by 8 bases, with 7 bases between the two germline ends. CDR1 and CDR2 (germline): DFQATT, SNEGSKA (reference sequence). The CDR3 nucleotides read TGCAGTGCTAGGGTTCGGGAAAAACTGTTTTTT. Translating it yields CSARVREKLFF.

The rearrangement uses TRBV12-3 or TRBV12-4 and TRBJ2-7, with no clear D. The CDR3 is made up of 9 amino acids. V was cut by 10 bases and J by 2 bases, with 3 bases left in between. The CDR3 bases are TGTGCCACCACCTACGAGCAGTACTTC. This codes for CATTYEQYF.

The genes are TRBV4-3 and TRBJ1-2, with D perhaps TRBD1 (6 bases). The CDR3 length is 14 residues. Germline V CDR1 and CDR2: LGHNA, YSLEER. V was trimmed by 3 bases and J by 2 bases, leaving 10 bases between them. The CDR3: CASSQDRTNYGYTF. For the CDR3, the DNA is TGCGCCAGCAGCCAGGACAGAACCAACTATGGCTACACCTTC.

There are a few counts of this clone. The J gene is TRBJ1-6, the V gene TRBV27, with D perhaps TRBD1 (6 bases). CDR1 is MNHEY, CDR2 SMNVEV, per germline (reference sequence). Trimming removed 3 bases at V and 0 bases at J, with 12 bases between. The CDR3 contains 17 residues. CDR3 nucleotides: TGTGCCAGCAGTTTCATTACAGGGAGCTCCTATAATTCACCCCTCCACTTT. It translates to CASSFITGSSYNSPLHF.

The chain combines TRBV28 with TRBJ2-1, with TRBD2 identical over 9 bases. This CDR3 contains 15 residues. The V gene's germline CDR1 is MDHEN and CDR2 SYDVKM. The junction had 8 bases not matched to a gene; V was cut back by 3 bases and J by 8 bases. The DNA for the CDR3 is TGTGCCAGCAGTTTCTGGGCTAGCGGGGTAGATGAGCAGTTCTTC. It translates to CASSFWASGVDEQFF.

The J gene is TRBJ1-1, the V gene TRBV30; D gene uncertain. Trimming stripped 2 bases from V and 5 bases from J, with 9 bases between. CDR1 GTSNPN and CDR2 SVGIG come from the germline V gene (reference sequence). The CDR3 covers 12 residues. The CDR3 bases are TGTGCCTGGAGTACCGGTATGACTGAAGCTTTCTTT. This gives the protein CAWSTGMTEAFF.

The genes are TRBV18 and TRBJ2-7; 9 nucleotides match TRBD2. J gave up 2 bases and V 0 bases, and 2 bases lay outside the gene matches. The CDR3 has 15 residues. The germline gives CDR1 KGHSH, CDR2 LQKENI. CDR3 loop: CASSPPLAGAYEQYF. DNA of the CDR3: TGTGCCAGCTCACCACCGTTAGCGGGGGCCTACGAGCAGTACTTC.